This T cell receptor (beta chain) comes out of a study of read filtering for tumor transcriptome and immune sequencing. This CDR3 spans 14 amino acids. Deletions cut 4 bases from V and 4 bases from J, with 13 bases between. Germline values: CDR1 MNHEY, CDR2 SVGAGI. Regarding this clonotype: Its target is unknown.

This library used approximately 370 ng RNA and molecular barcoded adaptors spanning alpha/delta and beta/gamma chains. Via MiXCR, TCRdb re-called the reads, giving one row per CDR3 protein. The sample shows 50,000 to 65,000 distinct CDR3 sequences, roughly 20% of them seen only once. Study-wide points: IR-seq captured clonotypes deeper and more reliably than RNA-seq.

The clonotype comes from a donor aged 40 or older with multiple myeloma. The sample consisted of a population of CD138-negative cells sorted from bone marrow. V and J are TRBV6-5 and TRBJ2-5; unclear D gene. CDR3 DNA sequence: TGTGCCAGCAGTTCCAGCTCCTGGGGAGAGACCCAGTACTTC. It specifies CASSSSSWGETQYF.